The source of this TCR beta chain is a study of identical twins. Notes on this clonotype: The antigen is undetermined.

Germline loops: CDR1 DFQATT, CDR2 SNEGSKA (reference sequence). Trimming removed 6 bases from V and 7 bases from J; junction bases left unmatched: 11. The CDR3 is 14 residues long. Study results and limitations: Beta out-of-frame sequences displayed a weaker excess of sharing between twins.

TCRdb re-called the 5' RACE reads with MiXCR, one entry per CDR3 protein. The sample has 470,000 or so distinct CDR3 sequences, roughly 26% seen once. These data were also filed under a second study, of T cells expressing NK-cell markers. According to that study: Within several experiments, an anti-gamma-delta TCR antibody kept the sorting limited to alpha-beta TCR T cells. As a fraction of CD8+ T cells, dominant NKG2C+ clonotypes reached roughly 1.0-7.5% in six donors.

This TCR was sampled from a young woman in good health. The genes are TRBV20-1 and TRBJ1-5; 8 positions match TRBD1. The sequencing input was CD4+ T cells sorted from blood. The CDR3 here is CSATTTGVEQPQHF. The CDR3 DNA reads TGCAGTGCGACGACGACAGGGGTGGAACAGCCCCAGCATTTT.